This TCR beta chain stems from a study of shared clonotypes between healthy human individuals. The CDR3 contains 15 residues. CDR1 is SGDLS, CDR2 YYNGEE, per germline. Unmatched junction bases numbered 6, after V lost 6 bases and J lost 0 bases. TCRdb keeps only in-frame clones here, not all; method: immunoSEQ multiplex PCR. This sample has about 480,000 clones, with 70% to 80% found just once. The rearrangement joins TRBV9 to TRBJ2-3, with 8 bases lining up with TRBD2. The sequenced sample consisted of PBMCs. The TCR originated in a woman between 35 and 50 years old in good health. Some clones in this sample may be carry-over from other donors' samples. The CDR3 DNA follows: TGTGCCAGCACGGAGACTAGCGCCAGCACAGATACGCAGTATTTT. Translation: CASTETSASTDTQYF. Full variable domain (outside the CDR3, taken from reference TRBV9 and TRBJ2-3): DSGVTQTPKHLITATGQRVTLRCSPRSGDLSVYWYQQSLDQGLQFLIQYYNGEERAKGNILERFSAQQFPDLHSELNLSSLELGDSALYFCASTETSASTDTQYFGPGTRLTVL.